A single sample is the source of the 4 T cell receptor beta chains below, sequenced in a study of cytomegalovirus exposure and HLA in healthy donors. Both 60 Vbeta primers and 13 Jbeta primers went into the PCR. The table came from immunoSEQ multiplex PCR; TCRdb's copy has only in-frame clones and leaves some out. The top ten clones hold about 1.7% of a sample with some 130,000 clones, around 80% of them seen once. Sequenced: PBMCs. The receptors shown here come from a woman aged 50 to 60 in good health and CMV-seronegative.

This rearrangement joins TRBV5-1 to TRBJ2-3; no clear D. The V gene lost 1 base and the J gene lost 1 base, with 13 bases spanning the gap. Germline CDR1 SGHRS, CDR2 YFSETQ. This CDR3 has 16 residues. CDR3 in DNA: TGCGCCAGCAGCTTGACAGTAAACCGACGCACAGATACGCAGTATTTT. Its protein is CASSLTVNRRTDTQYF.

The chain carries TRBV15 and TRBJ2-1; perhaps TRBD2 as D (6 bases). CDR3 length equals 16 residues. The germline V and J ends were trimmed by 1 base and 6 bases, with 16 bases remaining between them. The V gene's germline CDR1 is LNHNV and CDR2 YYDKDF (reference sequence). The CDR3 region is CATSRVLAQVSNEQFF. The CDR3 coding sequence is TGTGCCACCAGCAGAGTACTAGCACAAGTCTCCAATGAGCAGTTCTTC.

CDR3 in DNA: TGTGCCAGCAGCTTAAGTTTCGCAGTAATTAACACTGAAGCTTTCTTT. It encodes CASSLSFAVINTEAFF. The J gene is TRBJ1-1, the V gene TRBV7-3; no clear D. The ends were cut back, 1 base at V and 2 bases at J, with 14 bases in the middle. Germline lookup yields CDR1 SGHTA and CDR2 FQGTGA. CDR3 size: 16 residues. The entire variable domain, with the rest obtained from reference TRBV7-3 and TRBJ1-1, is as follows: GAGVSQTPSNKVTEKGKYVELRCDPISGHTALYWYRQSLGQGPEFLIYFQGTGAADDSGLPNDRFFAVRPEGSVSTLKIQRTERGDSAVYLCASSLSFAVINTEAFFGQGTRLTVV.

The CDR3 bases are TGTGCCATCAGTGAGTCCCCTCGGGGCAATGAGCAGTTCTTC. Translating gives CAISESPRGNEQFF. The chain has TRBV10-3 and TRBJ2-1; possible D gene TRBD2, 5 bases. V dropped 0 bases and J dropped 6 bases, with 9 bases sitting between them. Germline loops: CDR1 ENHRY, CDR2 SYGVKD. The CDR3 loop spans 14 amino acids.